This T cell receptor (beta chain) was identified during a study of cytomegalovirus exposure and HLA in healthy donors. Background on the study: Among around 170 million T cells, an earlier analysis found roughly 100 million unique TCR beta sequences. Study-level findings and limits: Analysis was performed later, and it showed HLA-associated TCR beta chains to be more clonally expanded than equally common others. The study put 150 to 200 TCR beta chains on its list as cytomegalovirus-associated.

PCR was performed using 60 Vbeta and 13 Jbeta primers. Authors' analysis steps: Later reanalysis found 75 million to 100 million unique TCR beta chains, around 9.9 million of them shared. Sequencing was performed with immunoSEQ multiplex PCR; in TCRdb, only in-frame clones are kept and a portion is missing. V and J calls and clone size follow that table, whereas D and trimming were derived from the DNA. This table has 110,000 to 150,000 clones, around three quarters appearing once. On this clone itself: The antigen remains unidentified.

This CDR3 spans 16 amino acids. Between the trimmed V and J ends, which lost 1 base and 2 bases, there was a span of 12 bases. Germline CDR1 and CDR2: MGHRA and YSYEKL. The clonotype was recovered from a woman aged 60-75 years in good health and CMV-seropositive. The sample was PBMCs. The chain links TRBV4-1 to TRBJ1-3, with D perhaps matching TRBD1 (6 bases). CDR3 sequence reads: CASSQGLQGTGNTIYF. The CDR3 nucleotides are TGCGCCAGCAGCCAAGGACTACAGGGTACTGGAAACACCATATATTTT.